The 5 T cell receptor beta chains below were found in one sample sequenced in a study of CD8+CD57+ T cells in acquired aplastic anemia. Genomic DNA templated the TCR beta VDJ and CDR3 profiling. Each CDR3 protein gets one entry after TCRdb re-called the reads with MiXCR. The sample records about 190,000 distinct CDR3 sequences, approximately 50% being singletons. Patients sequenced had flow cytometry evidence of CD8+CD57+ cell expansion. Material for sequencing was sorted CD4+, CD8+, or CD8+CD57+ T cells (not recorded which) from PBMCs. These receptors were taken from a human donor with aplastic anemia.

This chain uses TRBV19 with TRBJ1-5; no firm D call. Germline CDR1 is LNHDA and CDR2 is SQIVND (reference sequence). The CDR3 spans 14 residues. V lost 7 bases, J lost 2 bases, and 12 bases lay in between. The DNA of the CDR3 is TGTGCCAGTAAGACTGCTTGGGGCAATCAGCCCCAGCATTTT. It translates to CASKTAWGNQPQHF.

The chain combines TRBV7-2 with TRBJ2-1; the D is unclear. Germline V gene sequence: CDR1 SGHTA, CDR2 FQGNSA. The CDR3 loop spans 16 amino acids. V was cut by 3 bases and J by 2 bases, with 14 bases left in between. The CDR3 spells CASSFSPVTPYNEQFF. In DNA form, the CDR3 reads TGTGCCAGCAGCTTCTCCCCAGTCACCCCCTACAATGAGCAGTTCTTC.

The chain recombines TRBV19 with TRBJ1-6, with D hard to call. Between the trimmed V and J ends, which lost 4 bases and 8 bases, there was a span of 12 bases. CDR3 length: 14 amino acids. CDR1 is LNHDA, CDR2 SQIVND, per germline (reference sequence). The CDR3 is CASSNDGLYSPLHF. The CDR3 DNA reads TGTGCCAGTAGTAACGACGGACTCTATTCACCCCTCCACTTT.

The chain is built from TRBV6-1 and TRBJ2-1, with unresolved D. The V end was cut by 5 bases, the J end by 3 bases, with 14 bases between. Germline loops: CDR1 MNHNS, CDR2 SASEGT. The CDR3 has 15 amino acids. The CDR3 DNA follows: TGTGCCAGCAGTCCCCGTGCGCCCAGCTACAATGAGCAGTTCTTC. Its translation: CASSPRAPSYNEQFF.

The chain combines TRBV20-1 with TRBJ2-7; D tentatively fits TRBD1 or TRBD2 (5 bases each). The CDR3 sequence is 12 residues long. V was clipped by 3 bases and J by 3 bases, with 9 bases between them. CDR1 and CDR2 from the germline V gene are DFQATT and SNEGSKA (reference sequence). This CDR3 reads CSASTGLYEQYF. The DNA for the CDR3 is TGCAGTGCTAGTACGGGGCTCTACGAGCAGTACTTC.